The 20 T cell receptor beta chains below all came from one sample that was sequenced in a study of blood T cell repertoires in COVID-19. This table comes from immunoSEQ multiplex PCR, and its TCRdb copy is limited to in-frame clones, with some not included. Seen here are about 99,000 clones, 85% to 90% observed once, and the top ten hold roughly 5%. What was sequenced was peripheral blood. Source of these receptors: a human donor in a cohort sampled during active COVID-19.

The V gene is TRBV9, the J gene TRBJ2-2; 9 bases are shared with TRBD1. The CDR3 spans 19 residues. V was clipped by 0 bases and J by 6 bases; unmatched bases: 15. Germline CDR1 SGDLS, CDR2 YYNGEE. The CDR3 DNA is TGTGCCAGCAGCGTAGCATCCCCCTGGGGACAGGGAGGACCCGGGGAGCTGTTTTTT. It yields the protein CASSVASPWGQGGPGELFF.

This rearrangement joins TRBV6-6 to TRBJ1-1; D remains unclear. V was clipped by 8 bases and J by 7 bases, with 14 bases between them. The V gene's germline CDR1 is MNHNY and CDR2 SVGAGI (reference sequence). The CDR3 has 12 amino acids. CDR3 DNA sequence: TGTGCCAGCGAACAATGGGCGGGTGAAGCTTTCTTT. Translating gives CASEQWAGEAFF.

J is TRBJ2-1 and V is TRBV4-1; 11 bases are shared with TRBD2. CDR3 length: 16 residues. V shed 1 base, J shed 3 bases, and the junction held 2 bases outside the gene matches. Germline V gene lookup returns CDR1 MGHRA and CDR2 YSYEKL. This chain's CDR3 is CASSQASGGYYNEQFF. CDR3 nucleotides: TGCGCCAGCAGCCAAGCTAGCGGGGGGTACTACAATGAGCAGTTCTTC.

The CDR3 sequence is CASSLGGGSVETQYF. The CDR3 nucleotides are TGTGCCAGCAGCTTGGGCGGGGGGTCGGTAGAGACCCAGTACTTC. This chain links TRBV5-4 with TRBJ2-5; 8 bases are a match to TRBD2. CDR1 and CDR2 (germline): SGHNT, YYREEE (reference sequence). Trimming removed 0 bases from V and 4 bases from J; junction bases left unmatched: 5. CDR3 length: 15 residues.

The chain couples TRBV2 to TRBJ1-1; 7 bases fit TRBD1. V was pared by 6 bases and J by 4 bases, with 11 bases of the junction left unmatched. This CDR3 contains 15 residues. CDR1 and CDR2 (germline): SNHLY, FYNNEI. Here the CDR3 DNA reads TGTGCCAGCAGCCGGGACAGACGCGGACGCACTGAAGCTTTCTTT. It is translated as CASSRDRRGRTEAFF.

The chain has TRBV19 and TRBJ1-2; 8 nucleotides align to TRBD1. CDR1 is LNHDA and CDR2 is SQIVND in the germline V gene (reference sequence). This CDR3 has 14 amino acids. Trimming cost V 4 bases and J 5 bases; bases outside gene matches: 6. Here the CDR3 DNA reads TGTGCCAGTAGTACCCTGGGACAGGAGTATGGCTACACCTTC. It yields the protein CASSTLGQEYGYTF.

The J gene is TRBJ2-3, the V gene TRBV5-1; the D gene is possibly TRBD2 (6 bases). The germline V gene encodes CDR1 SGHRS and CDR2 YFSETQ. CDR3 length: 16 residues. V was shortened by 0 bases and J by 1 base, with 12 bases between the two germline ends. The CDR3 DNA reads TGCGCCAGCAGCTTGGTCGGCGGGGTGGGCACAGATACGCAGTATTTT. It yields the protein CASSLVGGVGTDTQYF. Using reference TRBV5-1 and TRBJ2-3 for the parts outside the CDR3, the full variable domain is KAGVTQTPRYLIKTRGQQVTLSCSPISGHRSVSWYQQTPGQGLQFLFEYFSETQRNKGNFPGRFSGRQFSNSRSEMNVSTLELGDSALYLCASSLVGGVGTDTQYFGPGTRLTVL.

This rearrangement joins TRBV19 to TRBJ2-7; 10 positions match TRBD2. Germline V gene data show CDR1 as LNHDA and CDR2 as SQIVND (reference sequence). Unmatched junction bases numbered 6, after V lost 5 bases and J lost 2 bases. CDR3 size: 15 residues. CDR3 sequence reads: CASSAVAGGTYEQYF. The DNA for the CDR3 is TGTGCCAGTAGTGCTGTAGCGGGGGGAACCTACGAGCAGTACTTC.

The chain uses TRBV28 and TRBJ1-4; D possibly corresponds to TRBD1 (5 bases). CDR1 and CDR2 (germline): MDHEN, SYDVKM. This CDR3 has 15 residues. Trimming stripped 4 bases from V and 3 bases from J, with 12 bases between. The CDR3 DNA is TGTGCCAGCAGTTCCCAGGGAGGGGCTAATGAAAAACTGTTTTTT. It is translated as CASSSQGGANEKLFF.

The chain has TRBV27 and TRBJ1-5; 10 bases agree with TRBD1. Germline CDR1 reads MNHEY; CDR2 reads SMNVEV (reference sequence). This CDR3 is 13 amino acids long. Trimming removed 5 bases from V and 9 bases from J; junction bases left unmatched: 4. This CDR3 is CASSPGQGLPQHF. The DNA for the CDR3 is TGTGCCAGCAGTCCGGGACAGGGGTTGCCCCAGCATTTT.

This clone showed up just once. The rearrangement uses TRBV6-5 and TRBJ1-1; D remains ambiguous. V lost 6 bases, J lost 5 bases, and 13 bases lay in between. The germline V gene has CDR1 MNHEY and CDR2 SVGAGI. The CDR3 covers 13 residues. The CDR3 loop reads CASSYNSGTEAFF. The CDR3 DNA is TGTGCCAGCAGCTATAATTCGGGGACTGAAGCTTTCTTT.

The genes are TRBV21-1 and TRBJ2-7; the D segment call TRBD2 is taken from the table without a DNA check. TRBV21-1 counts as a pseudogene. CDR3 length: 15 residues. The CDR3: CASSGRTAYAYEQYF. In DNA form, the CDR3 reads TGTGCCAGCAGCGGGAGGACTGCCTACGCCTACGAGCAGTACTTC.

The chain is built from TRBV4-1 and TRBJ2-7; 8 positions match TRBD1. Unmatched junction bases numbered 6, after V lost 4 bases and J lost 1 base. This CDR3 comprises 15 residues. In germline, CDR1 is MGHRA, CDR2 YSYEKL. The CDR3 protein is CASSPAGGRSYEQYF. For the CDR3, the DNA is TGCGCCAGCAGCCCCGCAGGGGGCCGATCCTACGAGCAGTACTTC.

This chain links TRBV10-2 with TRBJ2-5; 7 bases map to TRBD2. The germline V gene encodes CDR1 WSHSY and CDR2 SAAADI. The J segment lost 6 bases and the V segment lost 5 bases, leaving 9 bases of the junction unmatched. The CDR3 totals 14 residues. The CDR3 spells CASSSGLEGKTQYF. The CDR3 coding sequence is TGCGCCAGCAGTTCCGGACTAGAGGGAAAGACCCAGTACTTC.

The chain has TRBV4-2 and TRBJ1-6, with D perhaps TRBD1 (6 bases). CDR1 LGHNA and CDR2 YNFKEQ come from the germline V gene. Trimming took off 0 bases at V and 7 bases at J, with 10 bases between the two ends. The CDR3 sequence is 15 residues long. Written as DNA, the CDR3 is TGTGCCAGCAGCCAAGAACAGGGTGAGAATTCACCCCTCCACTTT. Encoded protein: CASSQEQGENSPLHF.

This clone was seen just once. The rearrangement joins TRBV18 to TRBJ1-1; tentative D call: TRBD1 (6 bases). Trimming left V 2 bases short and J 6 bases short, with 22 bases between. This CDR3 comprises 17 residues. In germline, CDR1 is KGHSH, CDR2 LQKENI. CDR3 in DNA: TGTGCCAGCTCACCAGGTACAACAGGGTTTGTTTCCGCTGAAGCTTTCTTT. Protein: CASSPGTTGFVSAEAFF.

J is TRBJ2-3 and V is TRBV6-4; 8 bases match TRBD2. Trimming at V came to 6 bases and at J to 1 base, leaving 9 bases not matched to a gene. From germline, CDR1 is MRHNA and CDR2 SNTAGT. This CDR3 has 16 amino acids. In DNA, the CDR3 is TGTGCCAGCAGGGCGATGGCAGCGGGGGGCACAGATACGCAGTATTTT. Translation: CASRAMAAGGTDTQYF.

CDR3 DNA sequence: TGTGCCAGCAGCCACCTTAGCGGGGGGACCGCCTACAATGAGCAGTTCTTC. Protein: CASSHLSGGTAYNEQFF. V usage is TRBV7-3 and J usage is TRBJ2-1, with TRBD2 matching 10 bases. CDR1 is SGHTA, CDR2 FQGTGA, per germline. The CDR3 has 17 residues. With V trimmed by 5 bases and J by 2 bases, 9 bases remained unmatched. The whole variable domain, filled in from reference TRBV7-3 and TRBJ2-1, reads GAGVSQTPSNKVTEKGKYVELRCDPISGHTALYWYRQSLGQGPEFLIYFQGTGAADDSGLPNDRFFAVRPEGSVSTLKIQRTERGDSAVYLCASSHLSGGTAYNEQFFGPGTRLTVL.

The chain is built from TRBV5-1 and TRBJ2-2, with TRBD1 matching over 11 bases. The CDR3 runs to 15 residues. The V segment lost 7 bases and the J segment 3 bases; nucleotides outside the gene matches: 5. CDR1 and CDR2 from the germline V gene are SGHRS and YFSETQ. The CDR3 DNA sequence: TGCGCCAGCTGGACAGGGGGCGCGGACACCGGGGAGCTGTTTTTT. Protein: CASWTGGADTGELFF.

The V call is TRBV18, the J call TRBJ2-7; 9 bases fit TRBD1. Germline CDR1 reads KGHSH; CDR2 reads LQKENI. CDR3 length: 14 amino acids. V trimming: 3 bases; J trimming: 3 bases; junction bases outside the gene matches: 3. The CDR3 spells CASSPRDRDYEQYF. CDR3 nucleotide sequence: TGTGCCAGCTCACCCCGGGACAGGGACTACGAGCAGTACTTC.